This TCR beta chain comes out of a study of blood T cell repertoires in COVID-19. Study context: PBMCs, B-cell-depleted T cells, or T cells were the source of the cDNA or gDNA that made up the material.

Trimming removed 7 bases from V and 4 bases from J, with 19 bases in between. Germline values: CDR1 LNHDA, CDR2 SQIVND (reference sequence). The CDR3 totals 15 residues. Per the original data handling: Scientists estimated how many nucleated cells there were by amplifying reference gene primers. The method was immunoSEQ multiplex PCR; TCRdb's version includes in-frame clones alone and lacks a portion of them. V and J calls and clone size are copied from that table; D and trimming were computed from the DNA. The sample lists under 150,000 clones, about four fifths occurring once. Sample: peripheral blood. The chain couples TRBV19 to TRBJ1-2, with D possibly matching TRBD1 (6 bases). The TCR comes from a human donor in a cohort sampled during active COVID-19. The CDR3 DNA reads TGTGCCAGTACCAACTCCACCCGGACAGCCTATGGCTACACCTTC. Its translation is CASTNSTRTAYGYTF. Full variable domain (outside the CDR3, taken from reference TRBV19 and TRBJ1-2): DGGITQSPKYLFRKEGQNVTLSCEQNLNHDAMYWYRQDPGQGLRLIYYSQIVNDFQKGDIAEGYSVSREKKESFPLTVTSAQKNPTAFYLCASTNSTRTAYGYTFGSGTRLTVV.